This T cell receptor (beta chain) was observed in a study of cytomegalovirus exposure and HLA in healthy donors (dated by TCRdb to about 2017). With respect to the entire study: According to a later analysis, one platform produced both the 120 validation repertoires and the 666 repertoires of the first cohort. The study combined high-throughput TCR immunosequencing, statistical association of individual TCRs with disease status, and machine learning to predict cytomegalovirus infection status. The study was designed to test whether signatures of past pathogen exposure could be identified by cataloging public T cell receptors. Along with the approximately 620-subject first cohort, a separate validation cohort of around 110 different subjects was used. The research as a whole found: In vitro tests confirmed that three of the cytomegalovirus-associated TCR beta chains recognize cytomegalovirus antigens. All 120 or so repertoires were used to score co-occurrence in the validation cohort in a later analysis, because that analysis had no HLA typing for the cohort. Subsequent analysis determined that TCRs grouped into clusters in the first cohort also showed a tendency toward co-occurrence across the 120 or so validation repertoires, and 94% of cluster scores exceeded 0. The classifier was reported to diagnose cytomegalovirus status with high specificity and sensitivity in both the original and validation cohorts. The study listed 170 or so TCR beta chains as associated with cytomegalovirus. While some public TCRs were present in many individuals, most TCR sequences turned up only very rarely across donors. It was suggested by the authors that the approach could potentially be generalized to other disease states and immunological phenotypes.

Separate from the roughly 700-subject first cohort, the validation cohort of some 130 subjects was the group to which the donors belonged. As concerns this clone: Its antigen has not been determined. Base qualities are not recorded, but no much larger clone differs from it by a single base.

The library was built by means of the immunoSEQ multiplex PCR assay. The paper's processing steps were these. A statistical classification framework was developed to diagnose cytomegalovirus status using the catalog of TCR beta chain sequences. This is the immuneACCESS table as TCRdb keeps it, with only in-frame sequences that have V and J called. A part of the clones is gone; compared with another copy, unresolved V genes explain less than half, and the rest is unexplained. The DNA gave D and trimming, while V, J and clone size come from that table. The sample yields 180,000 or so clones; around nine tenths were counted once. The leading ten clones occupy less than 9.5% of the sample. The junction shows trimming of 5 bases on V and 7 bases on J, and the gene matches do not reach 4 bases of it. The germline V gene (reference sequence) specifies LNHDA as CDR1 and SQIVND as CDR2. The CDR3 numbers 12 residues from cysteine through phenylalanine. Of the read, only the CDR3 DNA is kept; its 36 bases are in frame from base 1.

Sequenced material: PBMCs. The sequence came from a man aged 25 to 40 in good health and CMV-seropositive. In this chain, TRBV19 is recombined with TRBJ1-2, with 7 central nucleotides matching TRBD1. The CDR3 region: CASSSGTVGYTF. DNA sequence: TGTGCCAGTAGTTCGGGGACAGTTGGCTACACCTTC.